The 26 T cell receptor beta chains below all came from one sample that was sequenced in a study of cytomegalovirus exposure and HLA in healthy donors. This PCR relied on a set of 60 Vbeta primers and 13 Jbeta primers. Generated by immunoSEQ multiplex PCR, the TCRdb table keeps only in-frame clones and is missing some. The table has under 200,000 clones, roughly 70% seen once. The sequenced material came from PBMCs. These receptors all stem from a woman aged 40 to 55 in good health and CMV-seropositive.

This rearrangement joins TRBV7-2 to TRBJ2-7, with 7 bases identical to TRBD1. J was trimmed by 4 bases and V by 7 bases; bases with no gene match: 7. The germline V gene has CDR1 SGHTA and CDR2 FQGNSA. The length of the CDR3 is 13 residues. CDR3 loop: CASTGTEGYEQYF. CDR3 in DNA: TGTGCCAGCACCGGGACAGAGGGATACGAGCAGTACTTC.

This sequence joins TRBV7-2 and TRBJ1-6; weak D call: TRBD1 (5 bases). Germline-derived CDR1 and CDR2 are SGHTA and FQGNSA. The CDR3 consists of 14 residues. Trimming took off 2 bases at V and 7 bases at J, with 9 bases between the two ends. The CDR3 DNA sequence: TGTGCCAGCAGCTTAAGGCAGGGAAATTCACCCCTCCACTTT. Protein sequence: CASSLRQGNSPLHF.

The chain employs TRBV27 and TRBJ2-3; 7 nucleotides line up with TRBD1. J lost 3 bases, V lost 8 bases, and 5 bases had no gene match. The CDR3 is 13 amino acids. CDR1 MNHEY and CDR2 SMNVEV come from the germline V gene (reference sequence). The CDR3 DNA reads TGTGCCAGCCGCAGACAGGGAACAGATACGCAGTATTTT. Translated, it gives CASRRQGTDTQYF.

The table lists this clone with a few counts. The rearrangement joins TRBV18 to TRBJ2-5; perhaps TRBD1 as D (6 bases). The J call is doubtful: the DNA matches TRBJ2-7 better. The CDR3 consists of 16 residues. CDR1 is KGHSH and CDR2 is LQKENI in the germline V gene. The CDR3 sequence: CASSRQAVQGTYEQYF. DNA of the CDR3: TGTGCCAGCTCACGACAGGCGGTGCAGGGGACCTACGAGCAGTACTTC.

The gene calls are TRBV19 and TRBJ1-2, with 7 bases matching TRBD1. Unmatched junction bases numbered 8, after V lost 6 bases and J lost 4 bases. The CDR3 is 14 residues long. Germline V CDR1 and CDR2: LNHDA, SQIVND (reference sequence). The CDR3 DNA sequence: TGTGCCAGTAGCGATTCACAGGGGCGCTATGGCTACACCTTC. It codes for CASSDSQGRYGYTF.

The chain combines TRBV2 with TRBJ2-7, with D tentatively TRBD2 (6 bases). Trimming took 4 bases from V and 0 from J, leaving 10 bases between them. The CDR3 consists of 14 residues. Germline V lookup: CDR1 SNHLY, CDR2 FYNNEI. This chain's CDR3 is CASSVGGGSYEQYF. The DNA of the CDR3 is TGTGCCAGCAGTGTCGGGGGAGGCTCCTACGAGCAGTACTTC.

The chain carries TRBV19 and TRBJ2-1, with 11 bases aligning to TRBD1. V was clipped by 6 bases and J by 2 bases; unmatched bases: 3. Germline CDR1 and CDR2: LNHDA and SQIVND (reference sequence). The CDR3 consists of 15 residues. The CDR3 nucleotides read TGTGCCAGTAGGCCGGGACAGGGGGCCTACAATGAGCAGTTCTTC. This gives the protein CASRPGQGAYNEQFF.

The V and J genes are TRBV10-2 and TRBJ1-2, with D uncertain. The CDR3 is made up of 12 amino acids. CDR1 is WSHSY, CDR2 SAAADI, per germline. V gave up 7 bases and J gave up 3 bases, with 9 bases separating them. DNA of the CDR3: TGCGCCAGCACTGCGGGAGACTATGGCTACACCTTC. Translating it yields CASTAGDYGYTF.

The chain couples TRBV2 to TRBJ2-5; D is possibly TRBD2 (6 bases). The V gene's germline CDR1 is SNHLY and CDR2 FYNNEI. The V gene lost 1 base and the J gene lost 4 bases, with 10 bases spanning the gap. The CDR3 spans 14 residues. This chain's CDR3 is CASSEVGTLETQYF. The CDR3, as DNA: TGTGCCAGCAGTGAAGTAGGGACTCTAGAGACCCAGTACTTC. Combining the CDR3 with reference TRBV2 and TRBJ2-5 gives the whole variable domain EPEVTQTPSHQVTQMGQEVILRCVPISNHLYFYWYRQILGQKVEFLVSFYNNEISEKSEIFDDQFSVERPDGSNFTLKIRSTKLEDSAMYFCASSEVGTLETQYFGPGTRLLVL.

The CDR3 sequence is CSALAGLAGTDTQYF. The CDR3 DNA reads TGCAGCGCTCTCGCGGGCCTAGCGGGGACAGATACGCAGTATTTT. J is TRBJ2-3 and V is TRBV29-1; TRBD2 aligns across 9 bases. V trimming: 7 bases; J trimming: 3 bases; junction bases outside the gene matches: 11. Germline V gene data show CDR1 as SQVTM and CDR2 as ANQGSEA. The CDR3 spans 15 residues.

V and J are TRBV6-1 and TRBJ1-5; 7 positions agree with TRBD1. The CDR3 is made up of 15 amino acids. The ends lost 2 bases at V and 9 bases at J; junction bases unmatched: 10. The germline V gene has CDR1 MNHNS and CDR2 SASEGT. CDR3 sequence (DNA): TGTGCCAGCAGTGAAATTAGGACAGGTGATGTGCCCCAGCATTTT. This codes for CASSEIRTGDVPQHF.

The rearrangement links TRBV5-1 to TRBJ2-7, with TRBD2 matching 14 bases. The CDR3 spans 17 residues. Germline assignment: CDR1 SGHRS and CDR2 YFSETQ. V trimming: 4 bases; J trimming: 0 bases; junction bases outside the gene matches: 6. CDR3 nucleotides: TGCGCCAGCAGCGCCGGACTAGCGGGAGGTTACTCCTACGAGCAGTACTTC. Protein product: CASSAGLAGGYSYEQYF.

The CDR3 sequence is CASSPTPLAGGPKNIQYF. In nucleotides, the CDR3 is TGCGCCAGCAGCCCGACCCCACTAGCGGGGGGGCCCAAAAACATTCAGTACTTC. The V and J genes are TRBV4-1 and TRBJ2-4, with TRBD2 identical over 13 bases. The CDR3 covers 18 residues. Germline V gene lookup returns CDR1 MGHRA and CDR2 YSYEKL. J gave up 2 bases and V 4 bases, and 8 bases lay outside the gene matches.

The chain uses TRBV5-1 and TRBJ2-1, with D unclear. Trimming stripped 0 bases from V and 5 bases from J, with 9 bases between. Germline V CDR1 and CDR2: SGHRS, YFSETQ. There are 14 residues in the CDR3. CDR3 protein: CASSLVGRNNEQFF. CDR3 sequence (DNA): TGCGCCAGCAGCTTGGTGGGCCGAAACAATGAGCAGTTCTTC.

V gene TRBV11-1 combines with J gene TRBJ1-6; the D is unclear. V lost 5 bases to trimming and J lost 0 bases, with 8 bases between them. From germline, CDR1 is SGHAT and CDR2 FQDESV (reference sequence). The CDR3 contains 15 residues. CDR3 region: CASSPTSSYNSPLHF. The CDR3 DNA follows: TGTGCCAGCAGCCCGACTTCCTCCTATAATTCACCCCTCCACTTT. Full variable domain (remainder filled in from reference TRBV11-1 and TRBJ1-6): EAEVAQSPRYKITEKSQAVAFWCDPISGHATLYWYRQILGQGPELLVQFQDESVVDDSQLPKDRFSAERLKGVDSTLKIQPAELGDSAMYLCASSPTSSYNSPLHFGNGTRLTVT.

For this clone: A junction boundary mismatches the germline segment, possibly from a read error. The V call is TRBV10-3, the J call TRBJ1-5, with 11 bases matching TRBD1. The CDR3 spans 15 residues. CDR1 is ENHRY and CDR2 is SYGVKD in the germline V gene. CDR3 residues: CAISDWTGGNQPQNF. The CDR3 DNA follows: TGTGCCATCAGTGACTGGACAGGGGGCAATCAGCCCCAGAATTTT.

V and J are TRBV20-1 and TRBJ2-7; D call uncertain. V was cut by 6 bases and J by 5 bases, with 11 bases left in between. CDR1 DFQATT and CDR2 SNEGSKA come from the germline V gene (reference sequence). This CDR3 comprises 11 residues. The CDR3 DNA reads TGCAGTGCAGTTCTTGCGAACGAGCAGTACTTC. This codes for CSAVLANEQYF.

The chain carries TRBV13 and TRBJ1-2, with a tentative D call TRBD1 (5 bases). The CDR3 has 13 amino acids. V lost 6 bases and J 5 bases, leaving 13 bases between the germline ends. Germline lookup yields CDR1 PRHDT and CDR2 FYEKMQ (reference sequence). The CDR3 loop reads CASRENPGYGYTF. The CDR3 region has the DNA TGTGCCAGCAGGGAGAATCCAGGGTATGGCTACACCTTC.

This clone came up a few times. The CDR3 bases are TGCAGCACAACCGGGGGGGCCCCAGATACGCAGTATTTT. Residues: CSTTGGAPDTQYF. The J gene is TRBJ2-3, the V gene TRBV29-1; 8 positions match TRBD2. J was trimmed by 4 bases and V by 8 bases; bases with no gene match: 8. Germline CDR1 is SQVTM and CDR2 is ANQGSEA. This CDR3 has 13 residues.

This clone was recorded once. This chain uses TRBV14 with TRBJ1-3, with D unresolved. V was pared by 5 bases and J by 0 bases, with 11 bases between. This CDR3 is 15 amino acids long. Germline V gives CDR1 SGHDN, CDR2 FVKESK. CDR3 nucleotide sequence: TGTGCCAGCAGCAATACAGTAACCTCTGGAAACACCATATATTTT. It codes for CASSNTVTSGNTIYF.

This clone came up once. The chain is built from TRBV7-2 and TRBJ1-1; maybe TRBD1 (5 bases). V dropped 6 bases and J dropped 1 base, with 9 bases sitting between them. This CDR3 spans 13 amino acids. Germline V lookup: CDR1 SGHTA, CDR2 FQGNSA. The CDR3 reads CASSVQENTEAFF. The CDR3 DNA reads as TGTGCCAGCAGTGTACAGGAGAACACTGAAGCTTTCTTT.

The V call is TRBV5-6, the J call TRBJ1-3; the match to TRBD1 covers 7 bases. V dropped 5 bases and J dropped 4; count of bases not matched to a gene: 9. Germline V lookup: CDR1 SGHDT, CDR2 YYEEEE. This CDR3 region has 15 residues. The CDR3 here is CASRPTGSGGNTIYF. The CDR3 coding sequence is TGTGCCAGCAGACCGACAGGGTCGGGGGGAAACACCATATATTTT.

The chain has TRBV19 and TRBJ1-5; tentative D call: TRBD1 (5 bases). Germline CDR1 is LNHDA and CDR2 is SQIVND (reference sequence). The CDR3 runs to 16 residues. Trimming left V 3 bases short and J 1 base short, with 13 bases between. CDR3 sequence reads: CASSIFKGNSNQPQHF. The CDR3, as DNA: TGTGCCAGTAGTATCTTTAAGGGGAACAGCAATCAGCCCCAGCATTTT.

This sequence joins TRBV25-1 and TRBJ2-2; TRBD1 matches at 8 bases. V trimming: 1 base; J trimming: 5 bases; junction bases outside the gene matches: 3. Germline values: CDR1 MGHDK, CDR2 SYGVNS. This CDR3 has 15 amino acids. The CDR3 coding sequence is TGTGCCAGCAGTGAATGGACAGGGTCGACCGGGGAGCTGTTTTTT. Amino acid sequence: CASSEWTGSTGELFF.

The chain has TRBV15 and TRBJ2-7, with 7 bases matching TRBD2. V dropped 3 bases and J dropped 1; count of bases not matched to a gene: 9. The CDR3 is made up of 16 amino acids. Germline V gene sequence: CDR1 LNHNV, CDR2 YYDKDF (reference sequence). In DNA, the CDR3 is TGTGCCACCAGCAGGGGTACGGGCGGGGGATCCTACGAGCAGTACTTC. As protein: CATSRGTGGGSYEQYF.

This clone turned up a few times. The chain couples TRBV7-9 to TRBJ2-3, with 10 nucleotides matching TRBD2. CDR1 is SEHNR, CDR2 FQNEAQ, per germline (reference sequence). The CDR3 is made up of 16 amino acids. After removal of 1 base from V and 5 bases from J, the junction contained 6 bases not matched to a gene. The CDR3 sequence: CASSLVLAGVVDTQYF. CDR3 nucleotide sequence: TGTGCCAGCAGCTTAGTGCTAGCGGGAGTAGTAGATACGCAGTATTTT.